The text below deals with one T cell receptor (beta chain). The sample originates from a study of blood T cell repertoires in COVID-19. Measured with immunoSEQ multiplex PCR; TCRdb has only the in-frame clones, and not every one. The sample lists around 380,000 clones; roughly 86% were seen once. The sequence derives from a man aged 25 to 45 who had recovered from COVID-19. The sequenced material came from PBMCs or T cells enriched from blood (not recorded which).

DNA of the CDR3: TGTGCCAGCAGCCCGTTGAGGAGAAACACCATATATTTT. Its translation: CASSPLRRNTIYF. This sequence joins TRBV14 and TRBJ1-3; D call uncertain. The CDR3 is 13 residues long. Germline V gene lookup returns CDR1 SGHDN and CDR2 FVKESK. V lost 4 bases, J lost 5 bases, and 9 bases lay in between.